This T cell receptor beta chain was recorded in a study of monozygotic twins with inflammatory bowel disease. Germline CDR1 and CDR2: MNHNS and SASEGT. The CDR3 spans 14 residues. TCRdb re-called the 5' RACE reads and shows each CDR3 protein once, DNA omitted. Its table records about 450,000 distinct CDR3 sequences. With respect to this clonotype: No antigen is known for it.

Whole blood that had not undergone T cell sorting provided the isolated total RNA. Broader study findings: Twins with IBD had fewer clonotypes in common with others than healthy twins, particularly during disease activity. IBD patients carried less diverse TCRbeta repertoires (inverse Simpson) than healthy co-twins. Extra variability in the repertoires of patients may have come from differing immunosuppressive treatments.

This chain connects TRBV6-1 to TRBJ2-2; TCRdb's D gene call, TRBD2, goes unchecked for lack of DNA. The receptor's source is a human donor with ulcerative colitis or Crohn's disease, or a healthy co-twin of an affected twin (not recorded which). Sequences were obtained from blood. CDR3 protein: CAISSEGPAGELFF.